This T cell receptor beta chain was obtained from a study of shared clonotypes between healthy human individuals. Genomic DNA belonging to each subset was distributed in equal measure over several immunoSEQ plates. Profiled with immunoSEQ multiplex PCR; TCRdb holds only in-frame clones, not every one. The sample contains over a million clones, approximately 96% of which appear only once. Looked up from germline, CDR1 is LNHDA and CDR2 is SQIVND (reference sequence). V lost 7 bases and J lost 7, with 17 bases in between. The CDR3 length is 14 residues. The sample comprised naive CD4+ T cells sorted from blood. This sample's subset: CD45RA+ positively selected. This sequence was found in a man between 25 and 39 years old in good health. This chain connects TRBV19 to TRBJ2-1, with D possibly being TRBD2 (6 bases). This chain's CDR3 is CASTRKAGRNEQFF. The CDR3 DNA is TGTGCCAGTACCCGCAAGGCAGGGAGGAATGAGCAGTTCTTC.